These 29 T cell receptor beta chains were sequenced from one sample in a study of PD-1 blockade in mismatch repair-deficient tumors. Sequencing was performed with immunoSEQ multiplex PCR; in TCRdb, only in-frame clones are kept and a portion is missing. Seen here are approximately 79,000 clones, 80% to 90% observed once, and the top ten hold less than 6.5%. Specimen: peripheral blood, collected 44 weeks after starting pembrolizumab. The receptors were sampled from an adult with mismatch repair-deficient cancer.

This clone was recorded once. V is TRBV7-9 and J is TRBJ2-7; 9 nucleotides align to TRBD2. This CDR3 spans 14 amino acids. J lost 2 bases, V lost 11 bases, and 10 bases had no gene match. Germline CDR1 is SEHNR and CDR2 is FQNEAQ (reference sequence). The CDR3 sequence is CALGSGRKAYEQYF. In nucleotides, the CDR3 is TGTGCCTTAGGAAGCGGGAGGAAGGCCTACGAGCAGTACTTC. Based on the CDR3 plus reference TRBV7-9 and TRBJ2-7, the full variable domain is DTGVSQNPRHKITKRGQNVTFRCDPISEHNRLYWYRQTLGQGPEFLTYFQNEAQLEKSRLLSDRFSAERPKGSFSTLEIQRTEQGDSAMYLCALGSGRKAYEQYFGPGTRLTVT.

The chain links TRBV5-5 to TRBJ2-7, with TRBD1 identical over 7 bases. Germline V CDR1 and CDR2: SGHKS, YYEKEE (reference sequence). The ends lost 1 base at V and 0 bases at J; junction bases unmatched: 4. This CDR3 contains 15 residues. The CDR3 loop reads CASSLRTGNSYEQYF. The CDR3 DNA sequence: TGTGCCAGCAGCTTGAGGACAGGCAACTCCTACGAGCAGTACTTC.

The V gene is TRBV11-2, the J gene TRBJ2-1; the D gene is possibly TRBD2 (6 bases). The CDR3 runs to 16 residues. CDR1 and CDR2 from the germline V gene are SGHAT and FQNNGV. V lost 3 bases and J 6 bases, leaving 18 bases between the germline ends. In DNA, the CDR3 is TGTGCCAGCAGCTTTCCCGGGACTCAACTAGGCAATGAGCAGTTCTTC. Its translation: CASSFPGTQLGNEQFF.

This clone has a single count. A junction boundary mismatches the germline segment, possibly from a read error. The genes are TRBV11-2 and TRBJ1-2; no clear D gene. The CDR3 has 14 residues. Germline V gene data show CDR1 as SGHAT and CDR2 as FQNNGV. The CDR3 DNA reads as TGTGCCAGCAGCCCTCACAGTGCTAACTTTGGCTACACCTTC. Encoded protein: CASSPHSANFGYTF.

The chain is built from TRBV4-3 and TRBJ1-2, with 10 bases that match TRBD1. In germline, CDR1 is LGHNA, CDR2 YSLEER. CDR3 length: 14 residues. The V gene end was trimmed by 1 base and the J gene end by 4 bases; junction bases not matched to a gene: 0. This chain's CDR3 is CASSQGQGAYGYTF. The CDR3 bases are TGCGCCAGCAGCCAAGGACAGGGGGCCTATGGCTACACCTTC.

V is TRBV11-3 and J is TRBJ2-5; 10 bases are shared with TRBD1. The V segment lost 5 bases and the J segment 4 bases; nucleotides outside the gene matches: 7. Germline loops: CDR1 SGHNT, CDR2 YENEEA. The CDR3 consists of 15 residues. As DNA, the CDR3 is TGTGCCAGCAGCCCTAGACAGGGGGCTCGAGAGACCCAGTACTTC. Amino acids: CASSPRQGARETQYF. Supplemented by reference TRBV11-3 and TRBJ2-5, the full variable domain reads EAGVVQSPRYKIIEKKQPVAFWCNPISGHNTLYWYLQNLGQGPELLIRYENEEAVDDSQLPKDRFSAERLKGVDSTLKIQPAELGDSAVYLCASSPRQGARETQYFGPGTRLLVL.

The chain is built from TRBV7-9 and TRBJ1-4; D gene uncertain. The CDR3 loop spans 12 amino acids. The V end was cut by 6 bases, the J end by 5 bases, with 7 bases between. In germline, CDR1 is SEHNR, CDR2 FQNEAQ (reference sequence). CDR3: CASSSVNEKLFF. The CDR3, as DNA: TGTGCCAGCAGTTCCGTCAATGAAAAACTGTTTTTT.

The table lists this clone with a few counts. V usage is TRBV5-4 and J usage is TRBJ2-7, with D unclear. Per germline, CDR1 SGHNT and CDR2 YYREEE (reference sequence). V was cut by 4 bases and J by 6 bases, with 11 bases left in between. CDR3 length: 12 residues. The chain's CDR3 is CASSPTTGEQYF. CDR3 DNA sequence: TGTGCCAGCAGCCCCACTACGGGCGAGCAGTACTTC.

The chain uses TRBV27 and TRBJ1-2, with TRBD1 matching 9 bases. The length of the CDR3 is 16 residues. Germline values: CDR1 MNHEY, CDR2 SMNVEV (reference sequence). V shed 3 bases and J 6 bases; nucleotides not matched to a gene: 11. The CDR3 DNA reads TGTGCCAGCAGTTTCGCGCACCCGGGACAGGGTGATGGCTACACCTTC. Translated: CASSFAHPGQGDGYTF.

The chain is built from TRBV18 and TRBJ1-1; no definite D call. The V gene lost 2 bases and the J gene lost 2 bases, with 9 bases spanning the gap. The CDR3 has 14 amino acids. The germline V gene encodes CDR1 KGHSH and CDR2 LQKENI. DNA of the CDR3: TGTGCCAGCTCACCAGGGCCCTTCAACACTGAAGCTTTCTTT. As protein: CASSPGPFNTEAFF.

CDR3 bases: TGTGCCACCAGCTGGGACCTTAGGGATAGCAATCAGCCCCAGCATTTT. Its translation is CATSWDLRDSNQPQHF. The V and J genes are TRBV15 and TRBJ1-5; a weak D match, TRBD1 (5 bases). The germline V gene encodes CDR1 LNHNV and CDR2 YYDKDF (reference sequence). The CDR3 consists of 16 residues. The V gene lost 5 bases and the J gene lost 0 bases, with 14 bases spanning the gap.

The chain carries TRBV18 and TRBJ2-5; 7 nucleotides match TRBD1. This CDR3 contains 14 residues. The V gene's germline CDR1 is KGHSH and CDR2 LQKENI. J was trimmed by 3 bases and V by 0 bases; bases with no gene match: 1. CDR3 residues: CASSPPGTEETQYF. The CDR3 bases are TGTGCCAGCTCACCACCCGGGACAGAAGAGACCCAGTACTTC.

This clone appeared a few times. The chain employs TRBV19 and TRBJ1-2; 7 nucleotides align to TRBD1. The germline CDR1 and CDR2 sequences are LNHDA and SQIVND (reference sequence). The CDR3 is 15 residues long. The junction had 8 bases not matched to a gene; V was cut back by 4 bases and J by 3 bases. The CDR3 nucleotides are TGTGCCAGTAGTAACGACGGGACAGAATACTATGGCTACACCTTC. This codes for CASSNDGTEYYGYTF. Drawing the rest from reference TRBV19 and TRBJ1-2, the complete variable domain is DGGITQSPKYLFRKEGQNVTLSCEQNLNHDAMYWYRQDPGQGLRLIYYSQIVNDFQKGDIAEGYSVSREKKESFPLTVTSAQKNPTAFYLCASSNDGTEYYGYTFGSGTRLTVV.

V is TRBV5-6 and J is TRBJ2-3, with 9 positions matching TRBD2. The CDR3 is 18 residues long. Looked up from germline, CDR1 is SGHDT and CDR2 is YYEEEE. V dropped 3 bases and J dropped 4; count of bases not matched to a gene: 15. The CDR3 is CASSWGPLGAGGADTQYF. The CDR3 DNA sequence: TGTGCCAGCAGCTGGGGGCCCTTGGGAGCGGGAGGTGCAGATACGCAGTATTTT.

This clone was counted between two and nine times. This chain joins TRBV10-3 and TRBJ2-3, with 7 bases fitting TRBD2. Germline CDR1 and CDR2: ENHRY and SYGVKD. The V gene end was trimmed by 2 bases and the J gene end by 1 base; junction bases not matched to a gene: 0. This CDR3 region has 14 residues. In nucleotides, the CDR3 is TGTGCCATCAGTGAGCGGGAGGGCACAGATACGCAGTATTTT. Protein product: CAISEREGTDTQYF.

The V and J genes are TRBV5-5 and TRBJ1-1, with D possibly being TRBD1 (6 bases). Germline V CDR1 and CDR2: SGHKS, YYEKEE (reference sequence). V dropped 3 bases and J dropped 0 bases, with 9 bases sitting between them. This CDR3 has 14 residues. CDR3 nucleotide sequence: TGTGCCAGCAGCTGGACAGCGGTGAACACTGAAGCTTTCTTT. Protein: CASSWTAVNTEAFF.

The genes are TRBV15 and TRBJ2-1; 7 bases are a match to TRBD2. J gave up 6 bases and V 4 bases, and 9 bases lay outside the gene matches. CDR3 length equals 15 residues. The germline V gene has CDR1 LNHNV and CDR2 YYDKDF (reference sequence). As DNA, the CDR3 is TGTGCCACCAGCAAGGGGCGGGAGTTTTTCAATGAGCAGTTCTTC. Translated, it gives CATSKGREFFNEQFF.

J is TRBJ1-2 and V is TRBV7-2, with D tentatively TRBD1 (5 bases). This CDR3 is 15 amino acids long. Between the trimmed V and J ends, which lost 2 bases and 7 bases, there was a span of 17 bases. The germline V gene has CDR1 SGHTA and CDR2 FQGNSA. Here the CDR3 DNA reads TGTGCCAGCAGCTTATTTCTCGGGGTTCAGGGTGGCTACACCTTC. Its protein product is CASSLFLGVQGGYTF.

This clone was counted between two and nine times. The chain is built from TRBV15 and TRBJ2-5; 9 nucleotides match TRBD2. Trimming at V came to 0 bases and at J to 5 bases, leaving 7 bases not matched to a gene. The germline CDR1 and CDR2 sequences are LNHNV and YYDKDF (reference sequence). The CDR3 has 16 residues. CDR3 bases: TGTGCCACCAGCAGAGATACGAGCGGGAGGCAGGAGACCCAGTACTTC. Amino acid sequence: CATSRDTSGRQETQYF. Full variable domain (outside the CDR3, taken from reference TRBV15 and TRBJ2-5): DAMVIQNPRYQVTQFGKPVTLSCSQTLNHNVMYWYQQKSSQAPKLLFHYYDKDFNNEADTPDNFQSRRPNTSFCFLDIRSPGLGDTAMYLCATSRDTSGRQETQYFGPGTRLLVL.

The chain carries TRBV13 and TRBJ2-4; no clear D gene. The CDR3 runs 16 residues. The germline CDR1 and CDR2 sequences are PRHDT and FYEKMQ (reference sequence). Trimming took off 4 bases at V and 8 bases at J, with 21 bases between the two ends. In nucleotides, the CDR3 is TGTGCCAGCAGCTCCCGAACCGAGGATGCCCAAGACATTCAGTACTTC. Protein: CASSSRTEDAQDIQYF.

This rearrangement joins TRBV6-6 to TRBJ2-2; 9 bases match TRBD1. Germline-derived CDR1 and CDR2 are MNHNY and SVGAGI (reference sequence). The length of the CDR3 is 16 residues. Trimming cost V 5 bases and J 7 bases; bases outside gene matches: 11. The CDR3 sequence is CASSGQGSGTGGELFF. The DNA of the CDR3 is TGTGCCAGCAGTGGACAGGGGTCCGGTACGGGCGGGGAGCTGTTTTTT.

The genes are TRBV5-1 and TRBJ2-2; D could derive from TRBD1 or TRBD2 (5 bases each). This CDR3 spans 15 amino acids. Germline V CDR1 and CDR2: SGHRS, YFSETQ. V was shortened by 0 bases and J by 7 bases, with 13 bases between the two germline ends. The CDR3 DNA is TGCGCCAGCAGCTTGGATCTTCGGGGCGGCGGGGAGCTGTTTTTT. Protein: CASSLDLRGGGELFF.

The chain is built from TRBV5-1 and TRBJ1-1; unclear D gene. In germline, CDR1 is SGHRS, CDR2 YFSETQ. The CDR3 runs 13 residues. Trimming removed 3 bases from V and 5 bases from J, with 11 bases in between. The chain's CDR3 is CASSYQDETEAFF. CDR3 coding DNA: TGCGCCAGCAGCTACCAAGACGAGACTGAAGCTTTCTTT. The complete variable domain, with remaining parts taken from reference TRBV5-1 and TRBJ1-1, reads KAGVTQTPRYLIKTRGQQVTLSCSPISGHRSVSWYQQTPGQGLQFLFEYFSETQRNKGNFPGRFSGRQFSNSRSEMNVSTLELGDSALYLCASSYQDETEAFFGQGTRLTVV.

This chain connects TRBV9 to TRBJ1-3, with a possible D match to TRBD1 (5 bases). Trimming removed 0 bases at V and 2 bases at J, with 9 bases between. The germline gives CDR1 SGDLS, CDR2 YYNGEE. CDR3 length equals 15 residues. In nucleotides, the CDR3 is TGTGCCAGCAGCGTAGCTGCAGGGCCTGGAAACACCATATATTTT. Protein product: CASSVAAGPGNTIYF.

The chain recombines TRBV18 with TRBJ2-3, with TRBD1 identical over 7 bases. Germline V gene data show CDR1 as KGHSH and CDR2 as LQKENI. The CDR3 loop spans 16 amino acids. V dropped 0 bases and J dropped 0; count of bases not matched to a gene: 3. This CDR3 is CASSPPTGRSTDTQYF. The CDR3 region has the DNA TGTGCCAGCTCACCACCGACAGGGCGAAGCACAGATACGCAGTATTTT.

The CDR3 DNA follows: TGTGCCAGCAGGAGGGTGATGGGCACCGGGGAGCTGTTTTTT. The encoded protein is CASRRVMGTGELFF. The chain couples TRBV9 to TRBJ2-2; D is perhaps TRBD2 (5 bases). Germline-derived CDR1 and CDR2 are SGDLS and YYNGEE. Trimming left V 5 bases short and J 4 bases short, with 12 bases between. CDR3 length: 14 residues.

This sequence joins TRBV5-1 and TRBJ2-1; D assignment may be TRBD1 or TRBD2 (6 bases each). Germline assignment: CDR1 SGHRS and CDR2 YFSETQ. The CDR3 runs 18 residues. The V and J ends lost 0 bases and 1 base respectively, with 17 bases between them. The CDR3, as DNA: TGCGCCAGCAGCTTGGGCTTCATAGGGGGGCGGTCCTACAATGAGCAGTTCTTC. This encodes CASSLGFIGGRSYNEQFF.

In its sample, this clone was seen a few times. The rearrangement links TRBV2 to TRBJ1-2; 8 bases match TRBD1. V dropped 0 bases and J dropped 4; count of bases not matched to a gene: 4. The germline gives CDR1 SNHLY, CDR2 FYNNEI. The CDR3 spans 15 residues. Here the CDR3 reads CASSEAPGQAYGYTF. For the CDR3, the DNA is TGTGCCAGCAGTGAAGCGCCGGGACAGGCCTATGGCTACACCTTC. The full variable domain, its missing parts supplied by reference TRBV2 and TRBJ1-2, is EPEVTQTPSHQVTQMGQEVILRCVPISNHLYFYWYRQILGQKVEFLVSFYNNEISEKSEIFDDQFSVERPDGSNFTLKIRSTKLEDSAMYFCASSEAPGQAYGYTFGSGTRLTVV.

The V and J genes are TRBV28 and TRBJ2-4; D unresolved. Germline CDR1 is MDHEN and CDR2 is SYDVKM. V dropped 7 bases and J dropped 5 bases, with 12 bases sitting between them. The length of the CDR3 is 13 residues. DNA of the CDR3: TGTGCCAGCACCCAACGCGAGGAAAACATTCAGTACTTC. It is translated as CASTQREENIQYF.